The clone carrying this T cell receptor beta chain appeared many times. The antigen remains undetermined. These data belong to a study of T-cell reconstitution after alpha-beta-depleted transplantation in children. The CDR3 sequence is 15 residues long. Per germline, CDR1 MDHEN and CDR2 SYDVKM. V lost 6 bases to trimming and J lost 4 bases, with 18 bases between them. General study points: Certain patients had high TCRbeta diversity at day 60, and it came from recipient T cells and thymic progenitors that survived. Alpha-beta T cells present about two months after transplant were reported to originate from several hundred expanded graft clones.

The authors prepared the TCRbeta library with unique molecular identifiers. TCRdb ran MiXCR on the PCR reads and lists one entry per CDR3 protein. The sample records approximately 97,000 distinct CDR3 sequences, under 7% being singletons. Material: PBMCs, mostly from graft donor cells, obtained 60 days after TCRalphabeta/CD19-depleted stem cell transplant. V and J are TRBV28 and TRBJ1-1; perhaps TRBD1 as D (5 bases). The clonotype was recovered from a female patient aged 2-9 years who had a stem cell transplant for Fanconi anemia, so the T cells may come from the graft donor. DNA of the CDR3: TGTGCCAGCAGAATACAGCTTGGGGGTTCCACTGAAGCTTTCTTT. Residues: CASRIQLGGSTEAFF.